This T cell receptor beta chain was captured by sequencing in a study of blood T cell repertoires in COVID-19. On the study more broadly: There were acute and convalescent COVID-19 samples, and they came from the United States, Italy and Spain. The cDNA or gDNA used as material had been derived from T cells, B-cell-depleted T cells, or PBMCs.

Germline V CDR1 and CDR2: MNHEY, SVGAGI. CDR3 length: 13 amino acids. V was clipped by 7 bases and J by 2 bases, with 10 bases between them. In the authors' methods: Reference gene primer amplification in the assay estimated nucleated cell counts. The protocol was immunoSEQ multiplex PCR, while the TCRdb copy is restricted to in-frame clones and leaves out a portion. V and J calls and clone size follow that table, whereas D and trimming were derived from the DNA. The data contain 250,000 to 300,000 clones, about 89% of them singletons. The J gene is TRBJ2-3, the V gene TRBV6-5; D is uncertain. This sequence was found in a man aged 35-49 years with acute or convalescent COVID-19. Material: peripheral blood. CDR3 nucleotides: TGTGCCAGCACTCCCTCTCTCACAGATACGCAGTATTTT. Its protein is CASTPSLTDTQYF.